One T cell receptor (beta chain) is described in this entry. The target antigen is unknown. V shed 6 bases and J shed 7 bases, with 10 bases lying between them. Per germline, CDR1 KGHSH and CDR2 LQKENI. The CDR3 is 13 amino acids. The protocol was immunoSEQ multiplex PCR, while the TCRdb copy is restricted to in-frame clones and leaves out a portion. The sample lists some 100,000 clones, roughly 90% seen once, with around 1.8% in the top ten. This entry belongs to a study of T cell responses to AZD1222 COVID-19 vaccine. Study-level background: The study pooled second doses at about 4 or about 12 weeks. Whole-study findings and limits: Receipt of two AZD1222 doses was followed by a rise in Spike-specific TCR breadth and depth.

The sequence was collected from an adult in good health. V usage is TRBV18 and J usage is TRBJ1-6; no definite D call. Specimen: peripheral blood, collected on day 0 of AZD1222 vaccination. The CDR3 DNA sequence: TGTGCCAGCTCCGGGCAGCCAAATTCACCCCTCCACTTT. This sequence encodes CASSGQPNSPLHF.